This T cell receptor beta chain was recovered during a study of chemoradiotherapy in HPV16-positive cancers. The repertoire was sequenced with immunoSEQ multiplex PCR; TCRdb's copy has only in-frame clones and lacks some. The table has 9,500 to 15,000 clones, approximately 86% seen once. A word on this clone: Its matching antigen is unknown.

Repeated repertoire sampling spanned the course of chemoradiotherapy. Trimming took off 3 bases at V and 6 bases at J, with 18 bases between the two ends. This CDR3 has 16 amino acids. Germline V lookup: CDR1 LNHDA, CDR2 SQIVND (reference sequence). Regarding the study as a whole: During treatment, candidate HPV-specific clones and E7-related motifs expanded in tumor. HPV-specific T cells were functionally defined from only a couple of HPV16-positive patients. In HPV16-positive patients, HPV-responsive T-cell expansion tracked better recurrence-free survival.

Sequences were derived from blood, sampled from a patient who underwent chemoradiotherapy. The chain employs TRBV19 and TRBJ2-1; D is possibly TRBD2 (6 bases). The receptor was isolated from a human donor with HPV-associated anogenital cancer. The CDR3 DNA sequence: TGTGCCAGTAGTATTGGAGGACTACAGCTAACCAATGAGCAGTTCTTC. It is translated as CASSIGGLQLTNEQFF.